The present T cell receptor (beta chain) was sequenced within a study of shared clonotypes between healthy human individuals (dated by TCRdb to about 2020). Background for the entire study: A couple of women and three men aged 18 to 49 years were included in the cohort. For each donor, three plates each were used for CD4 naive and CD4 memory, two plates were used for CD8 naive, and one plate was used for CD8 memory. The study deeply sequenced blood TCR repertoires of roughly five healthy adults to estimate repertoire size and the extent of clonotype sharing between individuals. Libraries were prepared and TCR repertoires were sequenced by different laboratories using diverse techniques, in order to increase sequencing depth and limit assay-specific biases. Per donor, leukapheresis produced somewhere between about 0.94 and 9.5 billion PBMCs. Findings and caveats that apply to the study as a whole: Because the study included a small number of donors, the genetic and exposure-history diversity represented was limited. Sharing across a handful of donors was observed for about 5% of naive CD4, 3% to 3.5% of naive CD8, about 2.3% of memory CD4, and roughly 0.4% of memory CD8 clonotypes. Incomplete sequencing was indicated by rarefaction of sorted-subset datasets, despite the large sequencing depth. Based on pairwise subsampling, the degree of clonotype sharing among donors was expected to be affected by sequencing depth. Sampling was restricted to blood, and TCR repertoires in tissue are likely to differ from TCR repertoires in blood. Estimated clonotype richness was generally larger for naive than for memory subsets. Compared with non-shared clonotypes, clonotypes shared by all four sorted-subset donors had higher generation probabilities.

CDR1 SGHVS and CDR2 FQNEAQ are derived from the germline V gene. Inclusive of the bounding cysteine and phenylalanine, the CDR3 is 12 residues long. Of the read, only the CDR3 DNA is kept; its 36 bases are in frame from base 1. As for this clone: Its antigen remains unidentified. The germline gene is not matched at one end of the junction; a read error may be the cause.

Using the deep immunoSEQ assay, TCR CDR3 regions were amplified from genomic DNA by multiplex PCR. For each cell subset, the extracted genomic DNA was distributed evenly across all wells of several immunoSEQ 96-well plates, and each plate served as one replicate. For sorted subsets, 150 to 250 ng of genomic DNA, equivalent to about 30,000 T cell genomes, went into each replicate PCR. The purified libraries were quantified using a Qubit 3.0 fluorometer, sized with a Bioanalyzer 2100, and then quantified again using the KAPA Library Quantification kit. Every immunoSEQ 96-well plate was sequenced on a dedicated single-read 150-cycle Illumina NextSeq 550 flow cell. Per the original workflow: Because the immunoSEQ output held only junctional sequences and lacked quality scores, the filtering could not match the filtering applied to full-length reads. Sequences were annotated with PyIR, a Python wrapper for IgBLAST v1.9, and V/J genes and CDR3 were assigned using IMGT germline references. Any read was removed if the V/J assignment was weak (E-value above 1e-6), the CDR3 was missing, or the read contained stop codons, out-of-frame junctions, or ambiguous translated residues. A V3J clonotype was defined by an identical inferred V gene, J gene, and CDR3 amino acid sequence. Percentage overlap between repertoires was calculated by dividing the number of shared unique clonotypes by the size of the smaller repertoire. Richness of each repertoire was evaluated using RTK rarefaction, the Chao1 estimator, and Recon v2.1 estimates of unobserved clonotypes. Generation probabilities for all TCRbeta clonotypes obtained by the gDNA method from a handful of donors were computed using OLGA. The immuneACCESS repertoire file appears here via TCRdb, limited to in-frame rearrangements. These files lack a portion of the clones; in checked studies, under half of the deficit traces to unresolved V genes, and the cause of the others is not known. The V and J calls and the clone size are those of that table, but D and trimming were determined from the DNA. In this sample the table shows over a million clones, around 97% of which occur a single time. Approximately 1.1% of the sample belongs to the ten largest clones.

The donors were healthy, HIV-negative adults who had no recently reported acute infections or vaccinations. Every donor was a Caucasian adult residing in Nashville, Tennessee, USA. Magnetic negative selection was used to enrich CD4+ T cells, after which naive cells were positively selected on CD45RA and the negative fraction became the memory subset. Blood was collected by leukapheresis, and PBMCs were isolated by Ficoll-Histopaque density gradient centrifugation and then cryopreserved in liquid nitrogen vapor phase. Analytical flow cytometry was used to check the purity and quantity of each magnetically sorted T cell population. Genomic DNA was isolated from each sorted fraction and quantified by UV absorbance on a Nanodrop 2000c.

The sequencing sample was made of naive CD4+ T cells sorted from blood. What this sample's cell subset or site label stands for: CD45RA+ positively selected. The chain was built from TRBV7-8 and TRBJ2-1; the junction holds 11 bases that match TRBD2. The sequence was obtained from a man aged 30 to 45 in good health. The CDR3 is CASSLVAGGPVF. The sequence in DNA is TGTGCCAGCAGTCTCGTAGCGGGAGGGCCGGTCTTC.